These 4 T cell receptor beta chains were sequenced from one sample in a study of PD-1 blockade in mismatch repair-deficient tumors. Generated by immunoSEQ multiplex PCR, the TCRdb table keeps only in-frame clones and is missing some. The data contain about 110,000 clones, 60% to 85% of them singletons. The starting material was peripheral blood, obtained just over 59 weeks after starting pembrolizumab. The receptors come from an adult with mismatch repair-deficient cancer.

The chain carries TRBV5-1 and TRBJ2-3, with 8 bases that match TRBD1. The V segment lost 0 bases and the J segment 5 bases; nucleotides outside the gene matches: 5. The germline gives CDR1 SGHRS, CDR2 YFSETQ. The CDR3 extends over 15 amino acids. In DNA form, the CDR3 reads TGCGCCAGCAGCTTGGATGACAGGGGATTAGATACGCAGTATTTT. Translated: CASSLDDRGLDTQYF.

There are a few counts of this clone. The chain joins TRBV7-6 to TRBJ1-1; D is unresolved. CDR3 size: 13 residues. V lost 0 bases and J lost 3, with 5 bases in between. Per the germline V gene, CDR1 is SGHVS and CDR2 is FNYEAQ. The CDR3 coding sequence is TGTGCCAGCAGCTTAGCCGGACACACTGAAGCTTTCTTT. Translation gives CASSLAGHTEAFF.

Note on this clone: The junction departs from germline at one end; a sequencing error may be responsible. This CDR3 reads CASSPGLAGGTLFF. The CDR3 DNA sequence: TGTGCTAGCAGCCCCGGACTAGCGGGAGGTACTCTGTTCTTC. The V and J genes are TRBV7-7 and TRBJ2-1; 14 nucleotides align to TRBD2. Germline-derived CDR1 and CDR2 are SSHAT and FNYEAQ (reference sequence). This CDR3 has 14 residues.

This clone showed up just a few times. The CDR3 sequence is CASSEGLMAFF. CDR3 sequence (DNA): TGTGCCAGCAGTGAGGGGCTGATGGCTTTCTTT. This chain links TRBV25-1 with TRBJ1-1; D might be TRBD1 (5 bases). Germline assignment: CDR1 MGHDK and CDR2 SYGVNS. V lost 3 bases and J lost 11, with 10 bases in between. This CDR3 contains 11 residues.